These T cell receptor beta chains were read from a single sample in a study. TCRdb reanalysed the 5' RACE reads using MiXCR and keeps one entry per CDR3 protein. Counted here are under 65,000 distinct CDR3 sequences, around 26% occurring once; the ten biggest clones make up under 3.5%. The sequenced sample was tumor-infiltrating memory CD4+ T cells sorted from the breast tumor. The receptors originated from a female donor with breast cancer. Each CDR3 is given with its conserved first and last residue. Each record gives: clone size, V gene, J gene, D gene, CDR3 protein, CDR3 DNA. D genes are given only for firm matches. Some rows have no size entry. The others give once, few or many, or a class for an expanded clone.

size: medium-sized
V: TRBV5-1
J: TRBJ2-6
D: -
CDR3: CASSHSGANVLTF
DNA: TGCGCCAGCAGCCACTCTGGGGCCAACGTCCTGACTTTC

size: -
V: TRBV4-2
J: TRBJ2-1
D: TRBD2
CDR3: CASSPSGRVIEQFF
DNA: TGTGCCAGCAGCCCTAGCGGGAGGGTGATTGAGCAGTTCTTC

size: few
V: TRBV20-1
J: TRBJ2-7
D: -
CDR3: CSALTGTRPYEQYF
DNA: TGCAGTGCTTTAACCGGGACACGGCCTTACGAGCAGTACTTC

size: -
V: TRBV7-9
J: TRBJ2-7
D: TRBD1
CDR3: CASSPGTGVRYEQYF
DNA: TGTGCCAGCAGCCCCGGGACAGGGGTAAGGTACGAGCAGTACTTC

size: many
V: TRBV9
J: TRBJ1-2
D: -
CDR3: CASSDRHYGYTF
DNA: TGTGCCAGCAGCGACCGGCACTATGGCTACACCTTC

size: -
V: TRBV28
J: TRBJ2-3
D: TRBD2
CDR3: CASSSFASGSVFTDTQYF
DNA: TGTGCCAGCAGTTCATTTGCTAGCGGGTCCGTTTTCACAGATACGCAGTATTTT

size: -
V: TRBV6-5
J: TRBJ2-7
D: -
CDR3: CASSWVKGPYEQYF
DNA: TGTGCCAGCAGTTGGGTCAAGGGACCCTACGAGCAGTACTTC

size: few
V: TRBV7-2
J: TRBJ2-5
D: TRBD1
CDR3: CASSSLQGAETQYF
DNA: TGTGCCAGCAGCTCACTCCAGGGGGCAGAGACCCAGTACTTC

size: -
V: TRBV7-9
J: TRBJ2-1
D: -
CDR3: CASSLYGDNEQFF
DNA: TGTGCCAGCAGCTTGTACGGGGACAATGAGCAGTTCTTC

size: few
V: TRBV10-3
J: TRBJ1-2
D: -
CDR3: CAISESEGYTF
DNA: TGTGCCATCAGTGAGTCAGAGGGCTACACCTTC

size: few
V: TRBV7-9
J: TRBJ2-1
D: TRBD2
CDR3: CASKMAGGHEQFF
DNA: TGTGCCAGCAAGATGGCGGGAGGGCATGAGCAGTTCTTC

size: -
V: TRBV12-3/TRBV12-4
J: TRBJ1-1
D: -
CDR3: CASSPGQMNTEAFF
DNA: TGTGCCAGCAGTCCCGGACAGATGAACACTGAAGCTTTCTTT

size: -
V: TRBV4-2
J: TRBJ2-1
D: -
CDR3: CASSLRIASNEQFF
DNA: TGTGCCAGCAGCCTCCGAATAGCCAGCAATGAGCAGTTCTTC

size: -
V: TRBV5-1
J: TRBJ2-1
D: -
CDR3: CASSLATGGEQFF
DNA: TGCGCCAGCAGCTTGGCCACTGGGGGTGAGCAGTTCTTC

size: -
V: TRBV7-9
J: TRBJ1-1
D: TRBD1
CDR3: CASSLGQGSGAFF
DNA: TGTGCCAGCAGCTTAGGACAGGGGTCGGGAGCTTTCTTT

size: few
V: TRBV6-1
J: TRBJ1-2
D: -
CDR3: CASSEKGRGSYGYTF
DNA: TGTGCCAGCAGTGAAAAGGGCAGGGGTAGCTATGGCTACACCTTC

size: few
V: TRBV4-1
J: TRBJ1-1
D: -
CDR3: CASSQVAAGAFF
DNA: TGCGCCAGCAGCCAAGTGGCGGCCGGAGCTTTCTTT

size: -
V: TRBV5-6
J: TRBJ1-2
D: -
CDR3: CASSSDRFYGYTF
DNA: TGTGCCAGCAGTTCCGACAGGTTCTATGGCTACACCTTC

size: -
V: TRBV12-3/TRBV12-4
J: TRBJ1-1
D: -
CDR3: CASSSYSRSTEALF
DNA: TGTGCCAGCAGTTCGTACAGCCGGAGCACTGAAGCTCTCTTT

size: -
V: TRBV2
J: TRBJ1-1
D: TRBD1
CDR3: CASSELGQGGTEAFF
DNA: TGTGCCAGCAGTGAACTGGGACAGGGGGGCACTGAAGCTTTCTTT

size: -
V: TRBV5-8
J: TRBJ2-5
D: TRBD2
CDR3: CASSLGTSGMLEETQYF
DNA: TGTGCCAGCAGCTTGGGAACTAGCGGGATGCTGGAAGAGACCCAGTACTTC

size: -
V: TRBV5-1
J: TRBJ1-2
D: -
CDR3: CASSLEAQGDYGYTF
DNA: TGCGCCAGCAGCTTGGAAGCTCAAGGAGACTATGGCTACACCTTC

size: -
V: TRBV12-3/TRBV12-4
J: TRBJ2-1
D: -
CDR3: CASSSRTGVENEQFF
DNA: TGTGCCAGCAGTTCCCGGACTGGCGTTGAAAATGAGCAGTTCTTC

size: -
V: TRBV5-5
J: TRBJ2-5
D: TRBD1
CDR3: CASSLLTGWETQYF
DNA: TGTGCCAGCAGCTTGCTGACAGGGTGGGAGACCCAGTACTTC

size: once
V: TRBV2
J: TRBJ2-1
D: -
CDR3: CASLRSNEQFF
DNA: TGTGCCAGCCTACGTAGCAATGAGCAGTTCTTC

size: -
V: TRBV2
J: TRBJ1-6
D: -
CDR3: CASNRLGSPLHF
DNA: TGTGCCAGCAATCGGCTCGGGTCACCCCTCCACTTT

size: -
V: TRBV28
J: TRBJ1-2
D: -
CDR3: CASIRSGAPGYTF
DNA: TGTGCCAGCATCCGATCGGGGGCGCCAGGCTACACCTTC

size: -
V: TRBV6-2/TRBV6-3
J: TRBJ1-4
D: -
CDR3: CASSYSGRSEKLFF
DNA: TGTGCCAGCAGTTACTCGGGACGGAGTGAAAAACTGTTTTTT

size: -
V: TRBV10-3
J: TRBJ2-2
D: -
CDR3: CAIRTGTTGELFF
DNA: TGTGCCATCAGGACCGGGACTACCGGGGAGCTGTTTTTT

size: few
V: TRBV9
J: TRBJ2-1
D: TRBD2
CDR3: CASSAGLAGANEQFF
DNA: TGTGCCAGCAGCGCCGGACTAGCGGGCGCGAATGAGCAGTTCTTC

size: -
V: TRBV10-3
J: TRBJ1-2
D: -
CDR3: CATSESDNPYGYTF
DNA: TGTGCCACCAGTGAGAGCGACAACCCTTATGGCTACACCTTC

size: few
V: TRBV3-1
J: TRBJ2-1
D: TRBD1
CDR3: CASSQLDRGKQFF
DNA: TGTGCCAGCAGCCAACTAGACAGGGGGAAGCAGTTCTTC

size: few
V: TRBV4-3
J: TRBJ1-1
D: -
CDR3: CASGQERRSREAFF
DNA: TGCGCCAGCGGCCAAGAAAGGAGGAGTAGAGAAGCTTTCTTT

size: few
V: TRBV7-2
J: TRBJ2-1
D: -
CDR3: CASSANREKQFF
DNA: TGTGCCAGCAGCGCCAACAGGGAGAAGCAGTTCTTC

size: many
V: TRBV5-1
J: TRBJ2-7
D: TRBD1
CDR3: CASSLLGQGSYEQYF
DNA: TGCGCCAGCAGCTTACTTGGACAGGGGTCCTACGAGCAGTACTTC

size: -
V: TRBV20-1
J: TRBJ1-2
D: TRBD1
CDR3: CSARVETGHYGYTF
DNA: TGCAGTGCTAGAGTAGAGACAGGGCACTATGGCTACACCTTC

size: -
V: TRBV7-3
J: TRBJ2-2
D: TRBD1
CDR3: CASSLRTGGSGELFF
DNA: TGTGCCAGCAGCCTTCGGACAGGGGGCTCCGGGGAGCTGTTTTTT

size: -
V: TRBV28
J: TRBJ2-3
D: -
CDR3: CASSFGPKGGSDTQYF
DNA: TGTGCCAGCAGTTTCGGCCCCAAAGGGGGTTCAGATACGCAGTATTTT

size: -
V: TRBV5-1
J: TRBJ1-2
D: -
CDR3: CASSLWDLIGGYTF
DNA: TGCGCCAGCAGCTTGTGGGATCTCATCGGAGGCTACACCTTC

size: -
V: TRBV7-2
J: TRBJ2-3
D: -
CDR3: CASSPDPRDTQYF
DNA: TGTGCCAGCAGCCCCGATCCCCGTGACACGCAGTATTTT

size: many
V: TRBV5-1
J: TRBJ1-2
D: TRBD1
CDR3: CASSPYGTGGSGYTF
DNA: TGCGCCAGCAGCCCCTACGGGACAGGGGGCTCTGGCTACACCTTC

size: few
V: TRBV5-1
J: TRBJ2-1
D: TRBD2
CDR3: CASRGRGEENEQFF
DNA: TGCGCCAGCAGAGGGAGGGGAGAAGAGAATGAGCAGTTCTTC

size: -
V: TRBV6-6
J: TRBJ1-2
D: -
CDR3: CASESGPGFGYGYTF
DNA: TGTGCCAGCGAATCAGGGCCTGGCTTTGGGTATGGCTACACCTTC

size: few
V: TRBV7-2
J: TRBJ2-3
D: TRBD2
CDR3: CASSLRGGAGTDTQYF
DNA: TGTGCCAGCAGCTTACGCGGGGGGGCCGGCACAGATACGCAGTATTTT

size: few
V: TRBV29-1
J: TRBJ1-1
D: -
CDR3: CSVGKNTEAFF
DNA: TGCAGCGTTGGTAAGAACACTGAAGCTTTCTTT

size: few
V: TRBV10-3
J: TRBJ1-1
D: -
CDR3: CAIREERGDEAFF
DNA: TGTGCCATCAGGGAGGAAAGAGGGGATGAAGCTTTCTTT

size: -
V: TRBV5-1
J: TRBJ2-1
D: TRBD2
CDR3: CASSLERGPYNEQFF
DNA: TGCGCCAGCAGCTTAGAGCGGGGCCCCTACAATGAGCAGTTCTTC

size: -
V: TRBV5-1
J: TRBJ1-1
D: -
CDR3: CASGSEVENTEAFF
DNA: TGCGCCAGCGGCTCCGAGGTGGAGAACACTGAAGCTTTCTTT

size: many
V: TRBV7-2
J: TRBJ2-3
D: TRBD2
CDR3: CASSRDYLSTDTQYF
DNA: TGTGCCAGCAGCCGGGACTACCTTAGCACAGATACGCAGTATTTT

size: -
V: TRBV6-6
J: TRBJ2-3
D: TRBD2
CDR3: CASSRKTSGGDTQYF
DNA: TGTGCCAGCAGCCGTAAGACTAGCGGAGGGGATACGCAGTATTTT

size: few
V: TRBV7-8
J: TRBJ1-5
D: -
CDR3: CASSDDTGARQPQHF
DNA: TGTGCCAGCAGCGATGACACGGGGGCGCGACAGCCCCAGCATTTT